Presented here are 26 T cell receptor beta chains from one specimen sequenced in a study of blood T cell repertoires in COVID-19. Measured with immunoSEQ multiplex PCR; TCRdb has only the in-frame clones, and not every one. There are under 250,000 clones in the sample; 84% occur only once, and less than 4.5% lies in the top ten. The specimen sequenced was peripheral blood. The receptor source for this set is a man aged 50 to 59 with acute or convalescent COVID-19.

The V gene is TRBV18, the J gene TRBJ2-3, with 9 bases identical to TRBD1. The CDR3 length is 15 residues. The J segment lost 2 bases and the V segment lost 3 bases, leaving 3 bases of the junction unmatched. From germline, CDR1 is KGHSH and CDR2 LQKENI. The CDR3 is CASSPGQGTTDTQYF. The DNA for the CDR3 is TGTGCCAGCTCACCGGGACAGGGAACCACAGATACGCAGTATTTT.

The rearrangement links TRBV12-3 or TRBV12-4 to TRBJ2-7; 7 nucleotides match TRBD1. CDR3 size: 13 residues. V lost 6 bases, J lost 5 bases, and 7 bases stayed unmatched. This CDR3 reads CASRPTGLNEQYF. The CDR3 DNA follows: TGTGCCAGCAGACCGACAGGGTTGAACGAGCAGTACTTC.

This clone was found a few times. The rearrangement links TRBV5-8 to TRBJ2-6; D not certain. The CDR3 is 16 residues long. Deletions cut 4 bases from V and 0 bases from J, with 11 bases between. CDR1 SGHTS and CDR2 YDEGEE come from the germline V gene. The CDR3 is CASSPSRYSGANVLTF. CDR3 nucleotides: TGTGCCAGCAGCCCCTCTAGGTACTCTGGGGCCAACGTCCTGACTTTC. Complete variable domain (other parts from reference TRBV5-8 and TRBJ2-6): EAGVTQSPTHLIKTRGQQATLRCSPISGHTSVYWYQQALGLGLQFLLWYDEGEERNRGNFPPRFSGRQFPNYSSELNVNALELEDSALYLCASSPSRYSGANVLTFGAGSRLTVL.

CDR3 sequence (DNA): TGTGCCAGCAGCTTAGGTACCACAGGGGGCCCCGGGGAGCTGTTTTTT. Protein product: CASSLGTTGGPGELFF. The J gene is TRBJ2-2, the V gene TRBV7-9; TRBD1 matches at 9 bases. This CDR3 has 16 amino acids. Germline lookup yields CDR1 SEHNR and CDR2 FQNEAQ (reference sequence). V was clipped by 1 base and J by 6 bases; unmatched bases: 6.

The CDR3 here is CASSLVTGGSEQYF. Here the CDR3 DNA reads TGTGCCAGCAGCTTAGTGACAGGGGGATCCGAGCAGTACTTC. The rearrangement uses TRBV7-8 and TRBJ2-7; 9 nucleotides match TRBD1. In germline, CDR1 is SGHVS, CDR2 FQNEAQ. The CDR3 covers 14 residues. V shed 1 base and J 6 bases; nucleotides not matched to a gene: 4.

V is TRBV28 and J is TRBJ2-1, with 9 bases identical to TRBD1. The V gene end was trimmed by 2 bases and the J gene end by 5 bases; junction bases not matched to a gene: 4. CDR1 MDHEN and CDR2 SYDVKM come from the germline V gene. The CDR3 extends over 15 amino acids. DNA for the CDR3: TGTGCCAGCAGTTTAGGGACAGGGAACCACAATGAGCAGTTCTTC. Protein sequence: CASSLGTGNHNEQFF. The full variable domain, with the rest looked up from reference TRBV28 and TRBJ2-1, is DVKVTQSSRYLVKRTGEKVFLECVQDMDHENMFWYRQDPGLGLRLIYFSYDVKMKEKGDIPEGYSVSREKKERFSLILESASTNQTSMYLCASSLGTGNHNEQFFGPGTRLTVL.

V is TRBV12-3 or TRBV12-4 and J is TRBJ1-6; a weak D match, TRBD1 (5 bases). The CDR3 extends over 13 amino acids. The germline V and J ends were trimmed by 5 bases and 7 bases, with 9 bases remaining between them. In nucleotides, the CDR3 is TGTGCCAGCAGTCCCGACAGCAATTCACCCCTCCACTTT. This gives the protein CASSPDSNSPLHF.

The chain recombines TRBV3-1 (or the pseudogene TRBV3-2) with TRBJ1-5; 7 nucleotides agree with TRBD1. Germline CDR1 reads LGHDT; CDR2 reads YNNKEL (reference sequence). This CDR3 has 12 amino acids. Losses at the gene ends were 4 bases for V and 7 bases for J; bases not matched to a gene: 1. This CDR3 reads CASSRQGQPQHF. CDR3 DNA sequence: TGTGCCAGCAGCCGACAGGGCCAGCCCCAGCATTTT.

Only one count was recorded for this clone. The rearrangement uses TRBV23-1 and TRBJ2-2; weak D call: TRBD1 (5 bases). TRBV23-1 is filed as an ORF, its function uncertain. V dropped 4 bases and J dropped 5 bases, with 14 bases sitting between them. This CDR3 spans 15 amino acids. This CDR3 is CASSRLHRRTGELFF. The CDR3 DNA reads TGCGCCAGCAGTCGGTTGCACAGGAGAACCGGGGAGCTGTTTTTT.

This chain connects TRBV6-5 to TRBJ1-6; D is perhaps TRBD1 (6 bases). This CDR3 has 14 residues. Germline CDR1 is MNHEY and CDR2 is SVGAGI. The V end was cut by 7 bases, the J end by 10 bases, with 17 bases between. The CDR3 nucleotides read TGTGCCAGCACTAACTCAGGGGCCGGGTCACCCCTCCACTTT. Protein: CASTNSGAGSPLHF.

The chain uses TRBV24-1 and TRBJ2-3; 7 positions agree with TRBD2. The germline CDR1 and CDR2 sequences are KGHDR and SFDVKD. The CDR3 contains 17 residues. V trimming: 3 bases; J trimming: 1 base; junction bases outside the gene matches: 9. The CDR3 DNA is TGTGCCACCAGTGATCCGACACCCCTAGCGGGCACAGATACGCAGTATTTT. The encoded protein is CATSDPTPLAGTDTQYF.

The count of this clone is one. The chain has TRBV12-5 and TRBJ2-1; 7 bases match TRBD1. Germline trimming cut 4 bases from V and 7 bases from J; bases unmatched to any gene: 7. This CDR3 has 14 amino acids. The germline CDR1 and CDR2 sequences are LGHNT and FRNRAP. CDR3 loop: CASGSSSTGNEQFF. DNA for the CDR3: TGTGCTAGTGGTTCCTCTTCGACAGGGAATGAGCAGTTCTTC.

The chain couples TRBV5-1 to TRBJ2-7, with TRBD1 matching 10 bases. The CDR3 extends over 13 amino acids. The V and J ends lost 4 bases and 2 bases, in that order; junction bases with no gene match: 0. Germline CDR1 SGHRS, CDR2 YFSETQ. CDR3 protein: CASSGTGAYEQYF. DNA for the CDR3: TGCGCCAGCAGCGGGACAGGGGCCTACGAGCAGTACTTC.

V and J are TRBV3-1 (or the pseudogene TRBV3-2) and TRBJ1-6; no reliable D call. Germline CDR1 LGHDT, CDR2 YNNKEL (reference sequence). With 0 bases removed from V and 6 bases from J, the gap between germline ends came to 6 bases. This CDR3 is built from 14 residues. The CDR3 protein is CASSQDNSNSPLHF. CDR3 nucleotides: TGTGCCAGCAGCCAAGACAACTCTAATTCACCCCTCCACTTT.

This rearrangement joins TRBV4-1 to TRBJ2-3, with 16 bases matching TRBD2. The CDR3 has 18 residues. Trimming removed 4 bases from V and 6 bases from J; junction bases left unmatched: 10. Germline loops: CDR1 MGHRA, CDR2 YSYEKL. The CDR3 sequence: CASSRLGTSGGAGDTQYF. The DNA of the CDR3 is TGCGCCAGCAGCCGCCTCGGGACTAGCGGGGGGGCGGGCGATACGCAGTATTTT.

This clone was counted only a few times. This chain links TRBV11-2 with TRBJ2-3; perhaps TRBD2 as D (5 bases). V lost 5 bases and J 2 bases, leaving 11 bases between the germline ends. Germline V gene lookup returns CDR1 SGHAT and CDR2 FQNNGV. This CDR3 is 14 amino acids long. CDR3 bases: TGTGCCAGCAGCCCCGTGAGGGTCACAGATACGCAGTATTTT. Translation: CASSPVRVTDTQYF.

This clone has just one count. The chain has TRBV28 and TRBJ2-2, with no clear D. V was trimmed by 2 bases and J by 4 bases, leaving 8 bases between them. The germline CDR1 and CDR2 sequences are MDHEN and SYDVKM. The length of the CDR3 is 14 residues. CDR3 protein: CASSLARVTGELFF. The CDR3, as DNA: TGTGCCAGCAGTTTAGCACGGGTCACCGGGGAGCTGTTTTTT.

V usage is TRBV9 and J usage is TRBJ2-1; 14 positions agree with TRBD2. Germline V gene lookup returns CDR1 SGDLS and CDR2 YYNGEE. The CDR3 is made up of 16 amino acids. J gave up 6 bases and V 0 bases, and 2 bases lay outside the gene matches. This chain's CDR3 is CASSVEGLAGVNEQFF. CDR3 sequence (DNA): TGTGCCAGCAGCGTAGAGGGACTAGCGGGAGTCAATGAGCAGTTCTTC. The full variable domain, in which reference TRBV9 and TRBJ2-1 provide the parts outside the CDR3, is DSGVTQTPKHLITATGQRVTLRCSPRSGDLSVYWYQQSLDQGLQFLIQYYNGEERAKGNILERFSAQQFPDLHSELNLSSLELGDSALYFCASSVEGLAGVNEQFFGPGTRLTVL.

Here the CDR3 reads CATATEKNTGELFF. CDR3 nucleotide sequence: TGTGCCACCGCCACAGAGAAAAACACCGGGGAGCTGTTTTTT. The rearrangement uses TRBV24-1 and TRBJ2-2; no clear D gene. Germline V gene sequence: CDR1 KGHDR, CDR2 SFDVKD. This CDR3 spans 14 amino acids. V shed 9 bases and J shed 2 bases, with 12 bases lying between them.

The chain couples TRBV10-3 to TRBJ1-5, with TRBD1 identical over 9 bases. This CDR3 contains 15 residues. After removal of 4 bases from V and 8 bases from J, the junction contained 9 bases not matched to a gene. Germline loops: CDR1 ENHRY, CDR2 SYGVKD. DNA of the CDR3: TGTGCCATCAGTGCCGACCGGGACAGGGCAAAGCCCCAGCATTTT. Translating it yields CAISADRDRAKPQHF.

The rearrangement joins TRBV18 to TRBJ1-1; weak D call: TRBD1 (6 bases). V was trimmed by 3 bases and J by 5 bases, leaving 16 bases between them. CDR1 and CDR2 (germline): KGHSH, LQKENI. The CDR3 covers 15 residues. In nucleotides, the CDR3 is TGTGCCAGCTCACCCATCGGCAAGGGGGGGACTGAAGCTTTCTTT. This codes for CASSPIGKGGTEAFF.

The chain uses TRBV15 and TRBJ2-6; tentatively, D is TRBD2 (6 bases). Germline V gene sequence: CDR1 LNHNV, CDR2 YYDKDF (reference sequence). V was trimmed by 3 bases and J by 4 bases, leaving 19 bases between them. The length of the CDR3 is 18 residues. The CDR3 spells CATSSQRVNTAGANVLTF. The DNA of the CDR3 is TGTGCCACCAGCAGTCAGCGGGTGAACACGGCAGGGGCCAACGTCCTGACTTTC. Supplemented by reference TRBV15 and TRBJ2-6, the full variable domain reads DAMVIQNPRYQVTQFGKPVTLSCSQTLNHNVMYWYQQKSSQAPKLLFHYYDKDFNNEADTPDNFQSRRPNTSFCFLDIRSPGLGDTAMYLCATSSQRVNTAGANVLTFGAGSRLTVL.

The chain joins TRBV3-1 (or the pseudogene TRBV3-2) to TRBJ1-2, with a weak D call TRBD1 (6 bases). V was cut by 3 bases and J by 8 bases, with 10 bases left in between. The CDR3 has 12 residues. Germline V gives CDR1 LGHDT, CDR2 YNNKEL (reference sequence). The CDR3 DNA sequence: TGTGCCAGCAGCCAGACGGACAGAGGCTACACCTTC. Its translation: CASSQTDRGYTF.

This clone was picked up a small number of times. The same CDR3 is also encoded by other DNA sequences in this sample. The chain has TRBV27 and TRBJ2-5, with 12 nucleotides matching TRBD2. V was clipped by 4 bases and J by 5 bases; unmatched bases: 5. The CDR3 is made up of 15 amino acids. In germline, CDR1 is MNHEY, CDR2 SMNVEV (reference sequence). The CDR3 region has the DNA TGTGCCAGCAGTTCTCTAGCGGGAGGGCGGGAGACCCAGTACTTC. Translated: CASSSLAGGRETQYF.

This clone has a single count. V gene TRBV19 combines with J gene TRBJ1-5; 8 nucleotides agree with TRBD1. CDR3 length: 14 residues. Germline V gene lookup returns CDR1 LNHDA and CDR2 SQIVND (reference sequence). J gave up 7 bases and V 5 bases, and 7 bases lay outside the gene matches. Here the CDR3 DNA reads TGTGCCAGTAGTCCGGGACAGGCGCAGCAGCCCCAGCATTTT. Amino acids: CASSPGQAQQPQHF.

This chain connects TRBV29-1 to TRBJ2-5; 8 bases match TRBD1. V dropped 4 bases and J dropped 4; count of bases not matched to a gene: 2. CDR3 length: 12 amino acids. Germline CDR1 and CDR2: SQVTM and ANQGSEA. The CDR3 protein is CSVVGTGETQYF. The CDR3 nucleotides read TGCAGCGTTGTGGGGACAGGAGAGACCCAGTACTTC.